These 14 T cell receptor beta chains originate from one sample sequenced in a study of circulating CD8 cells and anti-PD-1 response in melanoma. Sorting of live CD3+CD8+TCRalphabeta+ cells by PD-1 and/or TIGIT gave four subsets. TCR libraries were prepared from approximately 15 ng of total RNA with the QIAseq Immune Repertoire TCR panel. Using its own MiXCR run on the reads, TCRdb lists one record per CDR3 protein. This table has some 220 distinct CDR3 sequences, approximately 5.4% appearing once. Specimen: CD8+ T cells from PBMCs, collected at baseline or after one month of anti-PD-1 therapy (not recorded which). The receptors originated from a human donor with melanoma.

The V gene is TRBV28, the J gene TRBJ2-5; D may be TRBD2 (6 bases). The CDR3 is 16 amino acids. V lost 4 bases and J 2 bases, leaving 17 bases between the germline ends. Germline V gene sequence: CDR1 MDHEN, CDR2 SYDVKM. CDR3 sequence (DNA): TGTGCCAGCAGTTCGGGACTTAAAGACAGACAAGAGACCCAGTACTTC. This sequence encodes CASSSGLKDRQETQYF.

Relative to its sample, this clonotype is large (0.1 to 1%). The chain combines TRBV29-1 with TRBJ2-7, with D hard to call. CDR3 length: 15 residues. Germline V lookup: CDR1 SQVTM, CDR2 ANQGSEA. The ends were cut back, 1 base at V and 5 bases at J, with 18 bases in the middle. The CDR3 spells CSVEVFRSPVDEQYF. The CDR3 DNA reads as TGCAGCGTTGAAGTCTTCAGGTCGCCGGTGGACGAGCAGTACTTC.

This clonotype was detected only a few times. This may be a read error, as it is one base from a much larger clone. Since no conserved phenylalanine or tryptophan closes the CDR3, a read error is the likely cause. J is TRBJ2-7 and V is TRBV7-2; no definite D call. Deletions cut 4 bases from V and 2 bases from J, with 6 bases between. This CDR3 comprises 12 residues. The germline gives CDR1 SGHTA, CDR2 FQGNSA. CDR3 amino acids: CASSSPPYEQYL. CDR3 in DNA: TGTGCCAGCAGCTCCCCTCCCTACGAGCAGTACCTC.

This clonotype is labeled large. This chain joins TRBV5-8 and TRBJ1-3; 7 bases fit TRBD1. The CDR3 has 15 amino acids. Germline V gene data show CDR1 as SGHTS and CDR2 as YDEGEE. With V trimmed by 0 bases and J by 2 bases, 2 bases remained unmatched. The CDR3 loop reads CASSLEGAPGNTIYF. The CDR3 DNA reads TGTGCCAGCAGCTTGGAGGGGGCGCCTGGAAACACCATATATTTT.

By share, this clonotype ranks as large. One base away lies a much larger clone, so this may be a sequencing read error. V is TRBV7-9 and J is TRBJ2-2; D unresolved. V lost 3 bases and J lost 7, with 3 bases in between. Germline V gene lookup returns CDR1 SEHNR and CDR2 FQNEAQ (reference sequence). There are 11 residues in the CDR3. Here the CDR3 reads CASSFGGELFF. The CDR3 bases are TGTGCCAGCAGCTTCGGCGGGGAGCTGTTTTTT.

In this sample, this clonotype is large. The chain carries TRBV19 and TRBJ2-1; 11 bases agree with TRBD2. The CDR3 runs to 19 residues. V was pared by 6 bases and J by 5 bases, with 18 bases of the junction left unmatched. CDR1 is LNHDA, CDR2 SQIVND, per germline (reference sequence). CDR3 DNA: TGTGCCAGTAGGCCACTAGCGGGGGCCCACCCCCCTCCCCACAATGAGCAGTTCTTC. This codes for CASRPLAGAHPPPHNEQFF.

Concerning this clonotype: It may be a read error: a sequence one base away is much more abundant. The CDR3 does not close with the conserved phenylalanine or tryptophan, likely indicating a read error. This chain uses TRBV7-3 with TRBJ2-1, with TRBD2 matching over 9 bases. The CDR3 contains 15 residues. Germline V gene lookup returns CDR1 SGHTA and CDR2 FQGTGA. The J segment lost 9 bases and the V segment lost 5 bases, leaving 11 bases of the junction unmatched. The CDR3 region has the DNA TGTGCCAGCAGCCTTAGACTAGCGGCGGCGGGTGAGCAGTTCCTC. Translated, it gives CASSLRLAAAGEQFL.

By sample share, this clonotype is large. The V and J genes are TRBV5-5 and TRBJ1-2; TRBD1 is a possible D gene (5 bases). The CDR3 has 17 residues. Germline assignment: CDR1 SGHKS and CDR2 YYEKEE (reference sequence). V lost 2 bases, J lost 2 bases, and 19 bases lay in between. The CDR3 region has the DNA TGTGCCAGCAGCTTACACCCAGGGTGGATCCCCAACTATGGCTACACCTTC. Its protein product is CASSLHPGWIPNYGYTF.

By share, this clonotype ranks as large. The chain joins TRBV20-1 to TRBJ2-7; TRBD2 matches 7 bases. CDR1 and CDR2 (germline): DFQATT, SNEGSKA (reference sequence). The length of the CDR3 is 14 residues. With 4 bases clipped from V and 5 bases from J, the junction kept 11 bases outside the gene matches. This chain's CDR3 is CSATRREGRDEQYF. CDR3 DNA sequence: TGCAGTGCTACGAGGAGGGAGGGCCGGGACGAGCAGTACTTC.

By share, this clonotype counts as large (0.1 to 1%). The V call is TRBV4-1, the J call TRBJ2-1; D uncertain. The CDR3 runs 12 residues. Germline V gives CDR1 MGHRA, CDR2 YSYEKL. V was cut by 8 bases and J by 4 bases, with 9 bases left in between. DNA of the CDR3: TGCGCCAGCTCCGAGGATTACAATGAGCAGTTCTTC. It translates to CASSEDYNEQFF.

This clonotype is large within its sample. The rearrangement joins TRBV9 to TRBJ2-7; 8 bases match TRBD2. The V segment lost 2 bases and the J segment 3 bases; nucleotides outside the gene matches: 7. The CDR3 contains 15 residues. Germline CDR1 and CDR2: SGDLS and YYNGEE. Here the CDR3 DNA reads TGTGCCAGCAGCGTCGGACTAGCAACGGGCTACGAGCAGTACTTC. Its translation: CASSVGLATGYEQYF. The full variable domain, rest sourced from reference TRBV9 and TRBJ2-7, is DSGVTQTPKHLITATGQRVTLRCSPRSGDLSVYWYQQSLDQGLQFLIQYYNGEERAKGNILERFSAQQFPDLHSELNLSSLELGDSALYFCASSVGLATGYEQYFGPGTRLTVT.

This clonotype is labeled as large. The CDR3 DNA follows: TGTGCCAGCAGTTTAGCAGAACTGGGGGGTCAGCCCCAGCATTTT. It is translated as CASSLAELGGQPQHF. The gene calls are TRBV12-3 or TRBV12-4 and TRBJ1-5, with D tentatively TRBD1 (5 bases). Trimming left V 0 bases short and J 6 bases short, with 12 bases between. The CDR3 consists of 15 residues.

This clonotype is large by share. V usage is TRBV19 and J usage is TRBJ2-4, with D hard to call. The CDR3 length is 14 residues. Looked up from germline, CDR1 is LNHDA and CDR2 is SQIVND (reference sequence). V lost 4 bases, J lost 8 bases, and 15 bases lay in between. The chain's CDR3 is CASSTQWHSDIQYF. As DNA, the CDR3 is TGTGCCAGTAGTACCCAGTGGCATTCGGACATTCAGTACTTC.

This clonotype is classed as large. For the CDR3, the DNA is TGTGCCAGCAGCCAAGATAACGGGGGCTACGAGCAGTACTTC. Residues: CASSQDNGGYEQYF. The chain employs TRBV4-2 and TRBJ2-7, with D tentatively TRBD2 (6 bases). CDR1 and CDR2 from the germline V gene are LGHNA and YNFKEQ. Deletions cut 0 bases from V and 3 bases from J, with 9 bases between. The CDR3 runs 14 residues.